The 13 T cell receptor beta chains presented below share a single source sample, sequenced in a study of blood T cell repertoires in COVID-19. TCRdb keeps only in-frame clones here, not all; method: immunoSEQ multiplex PCR. The data contain about 170,000 clones, about 85% of them singletons. Sequencing used peripheral blood. The receptors stem from a man aged 60 to 69 who had recovered from COVID-19.

This clone was seen a few times. V is TRBV15 and J is TRBJ2-3; D ambiguous. The ends were cut back, 0 bases at V and 4 bases at J, with 14 bases in the middle. The germline V gene has CDR1 LNHNV and CDR2 YYDKDF (reference sequence). The CDR3 runs 16 residues. The CDR3 nucleotides read TGTGCCACCAGCAGAGATTCTAGTAGTGGCGCAGATACGCAGTATTTT. It encodes CATSRDSSSGADTQYF. The full variable domain, in which reference TRBV15 and TRBJ2-3 provide the parts outside the CDR3, is DAMVIQNPRYQVTQFGKPVTLSCSQTLNHNVMYWYQQKSSQAPKLLFHYYDKDFNNEADTPDNFQSRRPNTSFCFLDIRSPGLGDTAMYLCATSRDSSSGADTQYFGPGTRLTVL.

This clone was detected only once. V and J are TRBV19 and TRBJ1-4; D may be TRBD1 (5 bases). This CDR3 contains 16 residues. Trimming stripped 3 bases from V and 3 bases from J, with 14 bases between. Germline lookup yields CDR1 LNHDA and CDR2 SQIVND (reference sequence). The CDR3 DNA follows: TGTGCCAGTAGTATCCAGGGCAACAAGGCTAATGAAAAACTGTTTTTT. Amino acid sequence: CASSIQGNKANEKLFF.

The J gene is TRBJ2-2, the V gene TRBV5-4, with a tentative D call TRBD1 (6 bases). Germline V gives CDR1 SGHNT, CDR2 YYREEE (reference sequence). Trimming stripped 2 bases from V and 5 bases from J, with 13 bases between. The CDR3 loop spans 15 amino acids. The CDR3 sequence: CASSLGDRSTGELFF. The CDR3 nucleotides are TGTGCCAGCAGCTTAGGAGACAGGAGTACCGGGGAGCTGTTTTTT.

The J gene is TRBJ1-1, the V gene TRBV19; TRBD1 might be the D (6 bases). V was clipped by 7 bases and J by 1 base, with 16 bases between them. This CDR3 has 15 residues. Germline V gene data show CDR1 as LNHDA and CDR2 as SQIVND (reference sequence). The CDR3 loop is CASTTAGVKNTEAFF. The CDR3 DNA is TGTGCCAGTACCACCGCAGGGGTGAAGAACACTGAAGCTTTCTTT.

The chain joins TRBV12-3 or TRBV12-4 to TRBJ2-7; D is perhaps TRBD2 (6 bases). V dropped 1 base and J dropped 4 bases, with 8 bases sitting between them. This CDR3 is 13 amino acids long. The CDR3 nucleotides are TGTGCCAGCAGTTTAGATGGGGGGTACGAGCAGTACTTC. Protein product: CASSLDGGYEQYF.

With respect to this clone: The junction departs from germline at one end; a sequencing error may be responsible. The rearrangement joins TRBV7-7 to TRBJ2-3; D not certain. The CDR3 loop spans 13 amino acids. Germline V lookup: CDR1 SSHAT, CDR2 FNYEAQ (reference sequence). The CDR3 here is CASSLEPTDTQYF. The DNA of the CDR3 is TGTGCTAGCAGCTTAGAGCCGACAGATACGCAGTATTTT.

The chain combines TRBV11-2 with TRBJ2-7; 9 bases fit TRBD1. The CDR3 totals 15 residues. V lost 2 bases and J lost 5; bases outside the gene matches: 7. CDR1 and CDR2 (germline): SGHAT, FQNNGV. CDR3 in DNA: TGTGCCAGCAGCTTATCTCATCGACAGGGGGACGAGCAGTACTTC. As protein: CASSLSHRQGDEQYF.

This sequence joins TRBV18 and TRBJ2-5, with TRBD2 as a possible D gene (5 bases). Between the trimmed V and J ends, which lost 3 bases and 4 bases, there was a span of 18 bases. CDR1 is KGHSH, CDR2 LQKENI, per germline. The CDR3 length is 16 residues. CDR3 in DNA: TGTGCCAGCTCACCTACAGCGTCGGGGTCCGGAGAGACCCAGTACTTC. This sequence encodes CASSPTASGSGETQYF. Full variable domain (rest looked up from reference TRBV18 and TRBJ2-5): NAGVMQNPRHLVRRRGQEARLRCSPMKGHSHVYWYRQLPEEGLKFMVYLQKENIIDESGMPKERFSAEFPKEGPSILRIQQVVRGDSAAYFCASSPTASGSGETQYFGPGTRLLVL.

The rearrangement joins TRBV5-8 to TRBJ2-2, with D tentatively TRBD2 (5 bases). Between the trimmed V and J ends, which lost 0 bases and 6 bases, there was a span of 9 bases. The germline gives CDR1 SGHTS, CDR2 YDEGEE. The CDR3 extends over 14 amino acids. CDR3 sequence: CASSLDVEAGELFF. The DNA for the CDR3 is TGTGCCAGCAGCTTGGATGTGGAGGCCGGGGAGCTGTTTTTT. The entire variable domain, with the rest obtained from reference TRBV5-8 and TRBJ2-2, is as follows: EAGVTQSPTHLIKTRGQQATLRCSPISGHTSVYWYQQALGLGLQFLLWYDEGEERNRGNFPPRFSGRQFPNYSSELNVNALELEDSALYLCASSLDVEAGELFFGEGSRLTVL.

This chain joins TRBV6-5 and TRBJ2-1; D may be TRBD2 (5 bases). Germline lookup yields CDR1 MNHEY and CDR2 SVGAGI. Trimming pared 5 bases from V and 8 bases from J, leaving 16 bases between. The CDR3 covers 14 residues. CDR3 sequence: CASSPNPAGDEQFF. The CDR3 DNA reads TGTGCCAGCAGTCCCAATCCGGCCGGGGATGAGCAGTTCTTC.

J is TRBJ1-1 and V is TRBV14; D ambiguous. Trimming removed 4 bases at V and 0 bases at J, with 9 bases between. CDR3 length equals 14 residues. Per germline, CDR1 SGHDN and CDR2 FVKESK. The CDR3: CASSLTLMNTEAFF. As DNA, the CDR3 is TGTGCCAGCAGCCTGACACTGATGAACACTGAAGCTTTCTTT.

The V call is TRBV19, the J call TRBJ2-7; 10 bases map to TRBD1. With 7 bases clipped from V and 1 base from J, the junction kept 7 bases outside the gene matches. There are 15 residues in the CDR3. Germline CDR1 and CDR2: LNHDA and SQIVND (reference sequence). The CDR3 region is CASNQRQGASYEQYF. CDR3 nucleotide sequence: TGTGCCAGTAATCAGCGACAGGGGGCGTCCTACGAGCAGTACTTC. The full variable domain, rest sourced from reference TRBV19 and TRBJ2-7, is DGGITQSPKYLFRKEGQNVTLSCEQNLNHDAMYWYRQDPGQGLRLIYYSQIVNDFQKGDIAEGYSVSREKKESFPLTVTSAQKNPTAFYLCASNQRQGASYEQYFGPGTRLTVT.

The chain uses TRBV4-2 and TRBJ2-2; TRBD2 matches at 9 bases. The junction had 5 bases not matched to a gene; V was cut back by 5 bases and J by 4 bases. The CDR3 runs to 15 residues. Germline values: CDR1 LGHNA, CDR2 YNFKEQ. CDR3 in amino acids: CASSAAGGLTGELFF. DNA for the CDR3: TGTGCCAGCAGCGCGGCGGGGGGGCTCACCGGGGAGCTGTTTTTT.